This TCR beta chain was identified during a study of cytomegalovirus exposure and HLA in healthy donors. TCRdb's copy holds only in-frame clones and misses some; the assay was immunoSEQ multiplex PCR. The sample contains 150,000 or so clones, roughly 89% of which appear only once. As for this clone: Its antigen is undetermined.

Germline V gene lookup returns CDR1 MNHEY and CDR2 SMNVEV (reference sequence). The germline V and J ends were trimmed by 2 bases and 7 bases, with 8 bases remaining between them. This CDR3 region has 13 residues. Study-wide findings and caveats: Specificity of a few CMV-associated chains for CMV antigens was verified in vitro. The study put 150 to 200 TCR beta chains on its list as cytomegalovirus-associated. For most TCR sequences rarity was the rule, although some public TCRs occurred in many donors.

What was sequenced was PBMCs. This sequence joins TRBV27 and TRBJ2-2; D remains ambiguous. This TCR came from a woman aged 18-29 years in good health and CMV-seronegative. The CDR3 protein is CASSLERGGELFF. CDR3 coding DNA: TGTGCCAGCAGTTTAGAGCGCGGCGGGGAGCTGTTTTTT.